This T cell receptor beta chain comes out of a study of blood T cell repertoires in COVID-19. Assay: immunoSEQ multiplex PCR; the TCRdb copy retains only in-frame clones and omits some. The profile shows 170,000 or so clones, approximately 80% of them singletons. This clone was picked up many times. The CDR3 runs 14 residues. V was trimmed by 3 bases and J by 0 bases, leaving 9 bases between them. Germline V lookup: CDR1 SGDLS, CDR2 YYNGEE. This chain connects TRBV9 to TRBJ1-2; D gene unclear. Sequencing was carried out using peripheral blood. This receptor was obtained from a woman aged 40 to 50 with COVID-19, enrolled during active disease. The DNA of the CDR3 is TGTGCCAGCAGCGCGGGATACGCTAACTATGGCTACACCTTC. This gives the protein CASSAGYANYGYTF.